This paragraph covers one T cell receptor beta chain sequence. The antigen remains undetermined. The record originates from a study of shared clonotypes between healthy human individuals. Findings of the study overall: The generation probabilities recorded for non-shared clonotypes fell below those of clonotypes shared by all four donors. The study's rarefaction showed incomplete sorted-subset sequencing despite large depth.

Using immunoSEQ multiplex PCR, the repertoire was profiled, and TCRdb retains in-frame clones only, with some absent. The repertoire holds roughly 330,000 clones, with 74% as singletons. The CDR3 runs 13 residues. Deletions cut 4 bases from V and 1 base from J, with 5 bases between. Germline lookup yields CDR1 SGHAT and CDR2 FQDESV (reference sequence). Specimen: memory CD4+ T cells sorted from blood. As for subset: CD45RA-negative fraction. The TCR originated in a man aged 25 to 45 in good health. The gene calls are TRBV11-1 and TRBJ2-4; D gene uncertain. The CDR3 here is CASSSAAKNIQYF. CDR3 DNA sequence: TGTGCCAGCAGCTCGGCGGCCAAAAACATTCAGTACTTC. Full variable domain (missing parts from reference TRBV11-1 and TRBJ2-4): EAEVAQSPRYKITEKSQAVAFWCDPISGHATLYWYRQILGQGPELLVQFQDESVVDDSQLPKDRFSAERLKGVDSTLKIQPAELGDSAMYLCASSSAAKNIQYFGAGTRLSVL.